This T cell receptor (beta chain) originates from a study of OX40 agonist ivuxolimab in advanced cancers. Study outcomes and limitations: Part of the nonresponder group also had normalized T-cell clonal expansion that was low.

CDR3 length: 15 amino acids. V lost 1 base and J lost 7; bases outside the gene matches: 6. Germline CDR1 is SEHNR and CDR2 is FQNEAQ (reference sequence). On this clone: As yet, its antigen is unknown.

Assay used: immunoSEQ multiplex PCR; TCRdb lists only in-frame clones, some missing. The table lists approximately 52,000 clones, 65% to 85% of them singletons, with roughly 1.2% in the top ten. Specimen: CD4+ or CD8+ T cells sorted from blood, collected in a trial of the OX40 agonist ivuxolimab. The sequence was obtained from an adult with an advanced solid tumor such as melanoma, head and neck, liver or kidney cancer. The chain has TRBV7-9 and TRBJ2-3, with TRBD2 matching over 9 bases. In nucleotides, the CDR3 is TGTGCCAGCAGCTTAGTGCGGGGGGGCCCGAATACGCAGTATTTT. Its translation: CASSLVRGGPNTQYF.